These 11 T cell receptor beta chains were sequenced from one sample in a study of blood T cell repertoires in COVID-19. The repertoire was sequenced with immunoSEQ multiplex PCR; TCRdb's copy has only in-frame clones and lacks some. The repertoire consists of about 270,000 clones, with about 85% occurring once and the leading ten covering approximately 4.1%. The material sequenced was peripheral blood. The receptors here all came from a woman aged 50 to 60 with active or convalescent COVID-19.

The chain joins TRBV28 to TRBJ1-1; D unresolved. The CDR3 length is 14 residues. Trimming took 2 bases from V and 0 from J, leaving 7 bases between them. Germline lookup yields CDR1 MDHEN and CDR2 SYDVKM. The CDR3 DNA reads as TGTGCCAGCAGTTTAGCAGCGGTGAACACTGAAGCTTTCTTT. It is translated as CASSLAAVNTEAFF.

This chain uses TRBV23-1 with TRBJ1-2, with a possible D match to TRBD1 (6 bases). TRBV23-1 is identified as an open reading frame with a role that is uncertain. V lost 3 bases to trimming and J lost 6 bases, with 23 bases between them. The CDR3 consists of 17 residues. CDR3 in amino acids: CASSQSDLGGTGNGYTF. The CDR3 nucleotides read TGCGCCAGCAGTCAGTCAGATCTAGGGGGTACTGGCAATGGCTACACCTTC.

This sequence joins TRBV9 and TRBJ1-4; 7 bases line up with TRBD1. J lost 0 bases, V lost 2 bases, and 4 bases had no gene match. The CDR3 spans 16 residues. Germline-derived CDR1 and CDR2 are SGDLS and YYNGEE. This CDR3 reads CASSVTTGATNEKLFF. The CDR3 DNA follows: TGTGCCAGCAGCGTGACTACAGGGGCAACTAATGAAAAACTGTTTTTT.

This chain connects TRBV10-3 to TRBJ2-3, with TRBD2 identical over 9 bases. The germline CDR1 and CDR2 sequences are ENHRY and SYGVKD. Germline trimming cut 7 bases from V and 7 bases from J; bases unmatched to any gene: 15. The CDR3 runs 16 residues. CDR3 sequence (DNA): TGTGCCATCAAATCGATGGGGCGGGAGGGCCCGAATACGCAGTATTTT. Translated: CAIKSMGREGPNTQYF.

This rearrangement joins TRBV19 to TRBJ1-2; no firm D call. The CDR3 consists of 18 residues. The germline V gene encodes CDR1 LNHDA and CDR2 SQIVND (reference sequence). V lost 3 bases and J 4 bases, leaving 24 bases between the germline ends. The CDR3 nucleotides read TGTGCCAGTAGTATTGAACCTCCTGAAACCCCGGGGATCTATGGCTACACCTTC. The encoded protein is CASSIEPPETPGIYGYTF.

The chain is built from TRBV27 and TRBJ2-1, with D perhaps TRBD2 (5 bases). The ends were cut back, 2 bases at V and 4 bases at J, with 15 bases in the middle. Germline-derived CDR1 and CDR2 are MNHEY and SMNVEV (reference sequence). The CDR3 loop spans 16 amino acids. The CDR3 nucleotides read TGTGCCAGCAGTTTACTGGCTAGCCACTTATACAATGAGCAGTTCTTC. Its protein product is CASSLLASHLYNEQFF.

The chain combines TRBV10-1 with TRBJ2-7; a possible D gene is TRBD1 (6 bases). The CDR3 is 15 residues long. Germline V CDR1 and CDR2: WNHNN, SYGVQD (reference sequence). Trimming removed 2 bases at V and 1 base at J, with 12 bases between. CDR3: CASSETGRGSYEQYF. For the CDR3, the DNA is TGCGCCAGCAGTGAGACGGGCAGGGGATCCTACGAGCAGTACTTC.

The chain employs TRBV5-4 and TRBJ2-7; 12 nucleotides line up with TRBD2. The ends lost 3 bases at V and 6 bases at J; junction bases unmatched: 10. Germline CDR1 is SGHNT and CDR2 is YYREEE (reference sequence). CDR3 length: 16 amino acids. The chain's CDR3 is CASSSIQTSGSSEQYF. As DNA, the CDR3 is TGTGCCAGCAGCTCCATCCAGACTAGCGGGAGTAGCGAGCAGTACTTC.

V gene TRBV19 combines with J gene TRBJ1-1; 7 bases match TRBD1. The CDR3 sequence is 15 residues long. V shed 4 bases, J shed 4 bases, and the junction held 9 bases outside the gene matches. The germline CDR1 and CDR2 sequences are LNHDA and SQIVND (reference sequence). The chain's CDR3 is CASSRLEGAGTEAFF. CDR3 DNA sequence: TGTGCCAGTAGTAGGTTAGAGGGGGCCGGCACTGAAGCTTTCTTT.

The gene calls are TRBV24-1 and TRBJ2-1; TRBD2 matches at 8 bases. The CDR3 sequence is 16 residues long. CDR1 and CDR2 (germline): KGHDR, SFDVKD. The trim removed 3 bases at V and 9 bases at J, leaving 12 bases unmatched. In nucleotides, the CDR3 is TGTGCCACCAGTGATCCGGGAGGGCCAAAGGTTAGTGAGCAGTTCTTC. It encodes CATSDPGGPKVSEQFF.

Written as DNA, the CDR3 is TGTGCCAGCAGCCTTACCCGACAGTCCTACGAGCAGTACTTC. Translating gives CASSLTRQSYEQYF. The rearrangement joins TRBV3-1 (or the pseudogene TRBV3-2) to TRBJ2-7, with D perhaps matching TRBD1 (5 bases). CDR1 is LGHDT, CDR2 YNNKEL, per germline (reference sequence). The CDR3 contains 14 residues. Trimming cost V 4 bases and J 1 base, with 11 bases left between them.